Presented here are 22 T cell receptor beta chains from one specimen sequenced in a study of chemoradiotherapy in HPV16-positive cancers. Generated by immunoSEQ multiplex PCR, the TCRdb table keeps only in-frame clones and is missing some. The repertoire holds tens of thousands of clones, with roughly nine tenths as singletons. Sequencing used blood, obtained from a patient who underwent chemoradiotherapy. These receptors all come from a human donor with HPV-associated anogenital cancer.

The rearrangement links TRBV6-5 to TRBJ1-2, with D uncertain. Germline CDR1 reads MNHEY; CDR2 reads SVGAGI. The CDR3 runs 12 residues. V lost 5 bases and J lost 8, with 12 bases in between. This CDR3 reads CASSTSPGGYTF. The DNA of the CDR3 is TGTGCCAGCAGTACCTCCCCCGGGGGCTACACCTTC.

The CDR3 loop is CAWSPKLQETQYF. The CDR3 DNA sequence: TGTGCCTGGAGCCCAAAACTCCAAGAGACCCAGTACTTC. V usage is TRBV30 and J usage is TRBJ2-5; D is unclear. Trimming stripped 3 bases from V and 1 base from J, with 9 bases between. Germline CDR1 is GTSNPN and CDR2 is SVGIG (reference sequence). The CDR3 is 13 amino acids.

The chain employs TRBV27 and TRBJ2-3; 9 bases agree with TRBD1. CDR1 is MNHEY and CDR2 is SMNVEV in the germline V gene (reference sequence). Trimming took 2 bases from V and 5 from J; bases not matched to a gene: 11. The CDR3 has 17 amino acids. CDR3 protein: CASSLGWGGQGGDTQYF. For the CDR3, the DNA is TGTGCCAGCAGTTTAGGATGGGGGGGACAGGGAGGAGATACGCAGTATTTT.

The V and J genes are TRBV5-4 and TRBJ1-2; D is possibly TRBD1 (6 bases). The V gene lost 3 bases and the J gene lost 4 bases, with 10 bases spanning the gap. The CDR3 length is 13 residues. CDR1 is SGHNT and CDR2 is YYREEE in the germline V gene (reference sequence). The CDR3 loop is CASSSSDSYGYTF. In DNA form, the CDR3 reads TGTGCCAGCAGCTCGTCGGACAGCTATGGCTACACCTTC.

Points on this clone: At one of its ends the junction is not consistent with the germline gene, which may arise from a read error. The rearrangement joins TRBV6-5 to TRBJ1-5, with 7 bases fitting TRBD1. This CDR3 comprises 12 residues. Germline loops: CDR1 MNHEY, CDR2 SVGAGI. CDR3 loop: CASRMLTGPDVF. DNA for the CDR3: TGTGCCAGCAGAATGTTGACAGGGCCCGACGTTTTT.

The J gene is TRBJ2-2, the V gene TRBV25-1; the D call may be TRBD1 or TRBD2 (6 bases each). There are 14 residues in the CDR3. Germline V gene lookup returns CDR1 MGHDK and CDR2 SYGVNS. The V and J ends lost 6 bases and 1 base respectively, with 9 bases between them. The CDR3 DNA sequence: TGTGCCAGCAGGGAGGGGGGGAACACCGGGGAGCTGTTTTTT. Amino acid sequence: CASREGGNTGELFF.

The chain carries TRBV6-5 and TRBJ2-7; perhaps TRBD1 as D (6 bases). CDR1 MNHEY and CDR2 SVGAGI come from the germline V gene. The CDR3 extends over 13 amino acids. V lost 5 bases, J lost 6 bases, and 14 bases lay in between. Here the CDR3 DNA reads TGTGCCAGCAGTCCCTTCAGGGGCAGCGAGCAGTACTTC. Translating gives CASSPFRGSEQYF.

J is TRBJ1-1 and V is TRBV7-9; 7 bases fit TRBD1. Germline lookup yields CDR1 SEHNR and CDR2 FQNEAQ (reference sequence). With V trimmed by 3 bases and J by 6 bases, 7 bases remained unmatched. This CDR3 has 14 residues. The CDR3 DNA reads as TGTGCCAGCAGCTTGGGACAGACGACCTCTGAAGCTTTCTTT. Translating it yields CASSLGQTTSEAFF.

V and J are TRBV12-1 and TRBJ1-3; TRBD1, the table's D call, was not compared with the DNA. TRBV12-1 is termed a pseudogene. The CDR3 has 16 amino acids. The CDR3 DNA is TGTGCCAGCAGCTTACCTCCCCAGGTAGGTGGAAACACCATATATTTT. Protein: CASSLPPQVGGNTIYF.

The rearrangement joins TRBV12-5 to TRBJ2-7; 7 bases fit TRBD1. This CDR3 has 13 residues. The V gene's germline CDR1 is LGHNT and CDR2 FRNRAP. V lost 5 bases, J lost 3 bases, and 4 bases stayed unmatched. CDR3 protein: CASGPTGDYEQYF. In nucleotides, the CDR3 is TGTGCTAGTGGTCCTACAGGGGACTACGAGCAGTACTTC.

The chain carries TRBV5-1 and TRBJ2-3; D gene unclear. Germline V CDR1 and CDR2: SGHRS, YFSETQ. The CDR3 runs 15 residues. With 2 bases removed from V and 3 bases from J, the gap between germline ends came to 13 bases. DNA for the CDR3: TGCGCCAGCAGCTTAGCCACCCAAAGGACAGATACGCAGTATTTT. It encodes CASSLATQRTDTQYF.

The chain joins TRBV19 to TRBJ1-1; D perhaps matches TRBD1 (6 bases). Germline CDR1 reads LNHDA; CDR2 reads SQIVND (reference sequence). The V end was cut by 5 bases, the J end by 8 bases, with 18 bases between. The CDR3 runs 14 residues. The CDR3 DNA reads TGTGCCAGTAGTCCCCTCGTGGGGGCGACGGAAGCTTTCTTT. Translated, it gives CASSPLVGATEAFF.

This clone has just a few counts. The CDR3 spells CASSYWTGGGNEKLFF. The CDR3 DNA sequence: TGTGCCAGCAGTTACTGGACAGGGGGTGGTAATGAAAAACTGTTTTTT. The rearrangement joins TRBV6-6 to TRBJ1-4, with 10 bases lining up with TRBD1. This CDR3 comprises 16 residues. CDR1 MNHNY and CDR2 SVGAGI come from the germline V gene (reference sequence). With 1 base clipped from V and 4 bases from J, the junction kept 3 bases outside the gene matches.

This sequence joins TRBV7-2 and TRBJ2-3, with TRBD2 identical over 13 bases. The CDR3 runs to 16 residues. The germline gives CDR1 SGHTA, CDR2 FQGNSA. J lost 3 bases, V lost 1 base, and 1 base had no gene match. As DNA, the CDR3 is TGTGCCAGCAGCTTAGGACTAGCGGGAGGTACAGATACGCAGTATTTT. Translation gives CASSLGLAGGTDTQYF. Full variable domain (remainder filled in from reference TRBV7-2 and TRBJ2-3): GAGVSQSPSNKVTEKGKDVELRCDPISGHTALYWYRQSLGQGLEFLIYFQGNSAPDKSGLPSDRFSAERTGGSVSTLTIQRTQQEDSAVYLCASSLGLAGGTDTQYFGPGTRLTVL.

V gene TRBV5-5 combines with J gene TRBJ1-4; D not certain. Trimming stripped 2 bases from V and 5 bases from J, with 16 bases between. CDR1 and CDR2 (germline): SGHKS, YYEKEE (reference sequence). This CDR3 has 16 residues. CDR3 DNA: TGTGCCAGCAGCTTTTTGTTTCGCCAGACCAATGAAAAACTGTTTTTT. Translated: CASSFLFRQTNEKLFF.

The genes are TRBV6-5 and TRBJ1-1; no reliable D call. The V and J ends lost 5 bases and 0 bases respectively, with 13 bases between them. This CDR3 contains 15 residues. The germline V gene encodes CDR1 MNHEY and CDR2 SVGAGI. The CDR3 sequence: CASSPIGGMNTEAFF. The DNA for the CDR3 is TGTGCCAGCAGTCCCATCGGAGGGATGAACACTGAAGCTTTCTTT.

Comment on this clone: It may be a read error: a sequence one base away is much more abundant. The chain couples TRBV7-9 to TRBJ1-2, with TRBD1 as a possible D gene (5 bases). The length of the CDR3 is 16 residues. The V end lost 5 bases, the J end lost 4 bases, and 20 bases lay between the germline ends. The germline gives CDR1 SEHNR, CDR2 FQNEAQ (reference sequence). CDR3 sequence: CASSPLGDSQRYGYTF. In nucleotides, the CDR3 is TGTGCCAGCAGCCCGCTAGGGGACTCGCAGCGCTATGGCTACACCTTC.

The chain employs TRBV7-9 and TRBJ1-5; D remains ambiguous. V shed 0 bases and J shed 5 bases, with 11 bases lying between them. CDR1 SEHNR and CDR2 FQNEAQ come from the germline V gene (reference sequence). The length of the CDR3 is 15 residues. CDR3 amino acids: CASSLAGRTDQPQHF. The CDR3 region has the DNA TGTGCCAGCAGCTTAGCGGGCAGGACGGATCAGCCCCAGCATTTT. Combining the CDR3 with reference TRBV7-9 and TRBJ1-5 gives the whole variable domain DTGVSQNPRHKITKRGQNVTFRCDPISEHNRLYWYRQTLGQGPEFLTYFQNEAQLEKSRLLSDRFSAERPKGSFSTLEIQRTEQGDSAMYLCASSLAGRTDQPQHFGDGTRLSIL.

The rearrangement uses TRBV4-1 and TRBJ2-5; 12 bases line up with TRBD1. J was trimmed by 5 bases and V by 3 bases; bases with no gene match: 4. The CDR3 extends over 15 amino acids. The germline CDR1 and CDR2 sequences are MGHRA and YSYEKL. CDR3 sequence (DNA): TGCGCCAGCAGCCATCCGGGACAGGGGGCCGAGACCCAGTACTTC. Translating gives CASSHPGQGAETQYF.

The J gene is TRBJ1-5, the V gene TRBV6-5; D ambiguous. Germline V lookup: CDR1 MNHEY, CDR2 SVGAGI. V was cut by 6 bases and J by 5 bases, with 8 bases left in between. The CDR3 is 12 amino acids. The CDR3 is CASRDDYQPQHF. The CDR3 DNA reads as TGTGCCAGCAGAGATGATTATCAGCCCCAGCATTTT.

The CDR3 spells CASSTLGGGIGELFF. CDR3 nucleotides: TGTGCCAGCAGCACCCTAGGTGGGGGAATCGGGGAGCTGTTTTTT. This sequence joins TRBV11-2 and TRBJ2-2; D is tentatively TRBD1 or TRBD2 (5 bases each). The CDR3 is made up of 15 amino acids. Trimming pared 5 bases from V and 7 bases from J, leaving 17 bases between. Germline CDR1 and CDR2: SGHAT and FQNNGV.

This sequence joins TRBV5-4 and TRBJ1-4, with D hard to call. Deletions cut 0 bases from V and 0 bases from J, with 3 bases between. Germline V gives CDR1 SGHNT, CDR2 YYREEE (reference sequence). This CDR3 contains 14 residues. This CDR3 reads CASSLDATNEKLFF. The CDR3 DNA follows: TGTGCCAGCAGCTTGGACGCAACTAATGAAAAACTGTTTTTT.